These 10 T cell receptor beta chains originate from one sample sequenced in a study of T cell responses to AZD1222 COVID-19 vaccine. Measured with immunoSEQ multiplex PCR; TCRdb has only the in-frame clones, and not every one. The data hold around 160,000 clones, with 90% to 95% observed a single time. Sequenced here: peripheral blood, sampled on day 0 of AZD1222 vaccination. Receptor source: an adult in good health.

The DNA of the CDR3 is TGTGCCAGCAGCTTAGGGGTTTCCAGCACAGATACGCAGTATTTT. Translated, it gives CASSLGVSSTDTQYF. The chain employs TRBV11-3 and TRBJ2-3; no definite D call. The CDR3 consists of 15 residues. The germline gives CDR1 SGHNT, CDR2 YENEEA. V lost 1 base and J 0 bases, leaving 8 bases between the germline ends.

The V and J genes are TRBV18 and TRBJ1-5; D is uncertain. The V end lost 2 bases, the J end lost 0 bases, and 14 bases lay between the germline ends. The CDR3 runs to 17 residues. Germline loops: CDR1 KGHSH, CDR2 LQKENI. The CDR3, as DNA: TGTGCCAGCTCACCAGTCAATTCCCGGAATAGCAATCAGCCCCAGCATTTT. It codes for CASSPVNSRNSNQPQHF.

V usage is TRBV24-1 and J usage is TRBJ1-6; TRBD1 agrees at 7 bases. In germline, CDR1 is KGHDR, CDR2 SFDVKD. The CDR3 is 15 amino acids. J gave up 12 bases and V 5 bases, and 12 bases lay outside the gene matches. The CDR3 here is CATSAVQGRLLPLHF. The CDR3 DNA sequence: TGTGCCACCAGTGCCGTACAGGGGCGACTTTTACCCCTCCACTTT.

The V gene is TRBV9, the J gene TRBJ1-4; 9 positions match TRBD1. The CDR3 extends over 15 amino acids. Germline V CDR1 and CDR2: SGDLS, YYNGEE. The trim removed 4 bases at V and 7 bases at J, leaving 8 bases unmatched. The CDR3 DNA is TGTGCCAGCAGCCCCCGGGACAGGGTCGTTGAAAAACTGTTTTTT. Protein product: CASSPRDRVVEKLFF.

The rearrangement uses TRBV6-2 or TRBV6-3 and TRBJ2-2; D perhaps matches TRBD1 (5 bases). V lost 5 bases and J lost 5, with 9 bases in between. This CDR3 spans 13 amino acids. The V gene's germline CDR1 is MNHEY and CDR2 SVGEGT. CDR3 sequence (DNA): TGTGCCAGCAGTGACCGACAGACCGGGGAGCTGTTTTTT. It yields the protein CASSDRQTGELFF.

The chain combines TRBV13 with TRBJ1-3; D gene unclear. V was trimmed by 2 bases and J by 4 bases, leaving 9 bases between them. Germline V gene sequence: CDR1 PRHDT, CDR2 FYEKMQ (reference sequence). CDR3 size: 14 residues. This chain's CDR3 is CASSLKVWGNTIYF. The CDR3 region has the DNA TGTGCCAGCAGCTTAAAGGTGTGGGGAAACACCATATATTTT.

The J gene is TRBJ1-5, the V gene TRBV19; 7 bases fit TRBD1. Germline lookup yields CDR1 LNHDA and CDR2 SQIVND (reference sequence). The CDR3 consists of 17 residues. V trimming: 3 bases; J trimming: 5 bases; junction bases outside the gene matches: 13. CDR3 sequence reads: CASSIRGSGGLDQPQHF. The CDR3 DNA reads TGTGCCAGTAGTATTAGAGGTTCAGGGGGGCTCGATCAGCCCCAGCATTTT.

V gene TRBV15 combines with J gene TRBJ2-1; 9 bases match TRBD2. Germline V gives CDR1 LNHNV, CDR2 YYDKDF (reference sequence). The CDR3 runs to 16 residues. The trim removed 8 bases at V and 3 bases at J, leaving 11 bases unmatched. The CDR3 spells CATAPQAGGSYNEQFF. CDR3 nucleotide sequence: TGTGCCACCGCCCCCCAAGCGGGAGGAAGCTACAATGAGCAGTTCTTC.

CDR3 in DNA: TGTGCCAGCAGCTTATACAGGGGGGGCACCGGGGAGCTGTTTTTT. Translating gives CASSLYRGGTGELFF. The chain joins TRBV7-9 to TRBJ2-2, with TRBD1 as a possible D gene (8 bases). This CDR3 spans 15 amino acids. Between the trimmed V and J ends, which lost 2 bases and 4 bases, there was a span of 11 bases. Per germline, CDR1 SEHNR and CDR2 FQNEAQ (reference sequence).

The chain has TRBV29-1 and TRBJ2-5; tentative D call: TRBD2 (5 bases). The length of the CDR3 is 13 residues. CDR1 is SQVTM, CDR2 ANQGSEA, per germline. V dropped 1 base and J dropped 7 bases, with 13 bases sitting between them. This CDR3 reads CSVEVRAGVTQYF. Written as DNA, the CDR3 is TGCAGCGTTGAAGTTCGTGCGGGTGTGACCCAGTACTTC.